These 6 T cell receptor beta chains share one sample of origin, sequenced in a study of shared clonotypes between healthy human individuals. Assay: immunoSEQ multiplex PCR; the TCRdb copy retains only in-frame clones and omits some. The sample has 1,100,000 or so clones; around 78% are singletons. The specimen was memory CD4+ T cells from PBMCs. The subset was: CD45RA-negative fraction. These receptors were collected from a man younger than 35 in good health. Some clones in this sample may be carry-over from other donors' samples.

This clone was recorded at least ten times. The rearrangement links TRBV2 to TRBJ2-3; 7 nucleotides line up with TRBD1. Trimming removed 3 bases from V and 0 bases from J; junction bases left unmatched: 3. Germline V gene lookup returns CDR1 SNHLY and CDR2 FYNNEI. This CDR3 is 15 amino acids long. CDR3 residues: CASSERTGSTDTQYF. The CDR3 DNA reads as TGTGCCAGCAGTGAGAGGACAGGAAGCACAGATACGCAGTATTTT.

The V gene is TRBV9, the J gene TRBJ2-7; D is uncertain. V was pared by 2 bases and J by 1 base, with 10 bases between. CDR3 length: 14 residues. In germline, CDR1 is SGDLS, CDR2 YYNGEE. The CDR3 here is CASSVLSESYEQYF. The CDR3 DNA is TGTGCCAGCAGCGTCCTGTCAGAATCCTACGAGCAGTACTTC.

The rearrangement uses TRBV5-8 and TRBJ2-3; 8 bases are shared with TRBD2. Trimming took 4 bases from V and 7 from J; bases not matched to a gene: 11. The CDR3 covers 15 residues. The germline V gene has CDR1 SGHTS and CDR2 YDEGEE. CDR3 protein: CASSLSSGGRYTQYF. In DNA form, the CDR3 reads TGTGCCAGCAGCCTTTCGTCGGGGGGGCGCTATACGCAGTATTTT.

As DNA, the CDR3 is TGTGCCAGCAGTTCCCCCGGAGAACCGCGGGCTTTCTACGAGCAGTACTTC. Protein product: CASSSPGEPRAFYEQYF. The rearrangement uses TRBV27 and TRBJ2-7; tentatively, D is TRBD2 (5 bases). The ends were cut back, 4 bases at V and 3 bases at J, with 22 bases in the middle. Looked up from germline, CDR1 is MNHEY and CDR2 is SMNVEV (reference sequence). The CDR3 contains 17 residues.

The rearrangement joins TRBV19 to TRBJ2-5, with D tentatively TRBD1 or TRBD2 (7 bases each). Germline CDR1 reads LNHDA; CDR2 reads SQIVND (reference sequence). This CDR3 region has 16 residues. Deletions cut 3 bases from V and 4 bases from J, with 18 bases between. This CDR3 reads CASSIPGGVRRETQYF. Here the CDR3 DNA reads TGTGCCAGTAGTATCCCAGGGGGGGTGCGTCGAGAGACCCAGTACTTC. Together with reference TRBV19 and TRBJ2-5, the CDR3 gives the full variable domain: DGGITQSPKYLFRKEGQNVTLSCEQNLNHDAMYWYRQDPGQGLRLIYYSQIVNDFQKGDIAEGYSVSREKKESFPLTVTSAQKNPTAFYLCASSIPGGVRRETQYFGPGTRLLVL.

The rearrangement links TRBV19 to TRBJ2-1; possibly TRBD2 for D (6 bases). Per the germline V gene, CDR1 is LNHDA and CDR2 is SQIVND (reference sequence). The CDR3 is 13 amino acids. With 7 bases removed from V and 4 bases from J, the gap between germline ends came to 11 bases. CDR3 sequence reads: CASTSRGYNEQFF. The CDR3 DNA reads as TGTGCCAGTACTTCGCGGGGATACAATGAGCAGTTCTTC.